The rows below give T cell receptor beta chains drawn from one sample of a study of T cells after yellow fever vaccination. A single record per CDR3 protein comes from TCRdb applying MiXCR to the 5' RACE reads. Counted here are roughly 330,000 distinct CDR3 sequences, around 4.1% occurring once; the ten biggest clones make up 20% to 25%. The sample was PBMCs, taken 5 days after the yellow fever booster vaccination. These receptor sequences come from a man in his late teens or twenties who received the YFV17D yellow fever vaccine. CDR3s include the opening cysteine and the closing phenylalanine or tryptophan. D genes are given only for firm matches. Expanded clones are given a class, and other clones once, few, many or no size at all.

J gene	clone size	D gene	V gene	CDR3 DNA	CDR3 protein
TRBJ1-2	few	.	TRBV7-9	TGTGCCAGCAGCTTTAATCAGGGTAGGGACTATGGCTACACCTTC	CASSFNQGRDYGYTF
TRBJ2-5	many	.	TRBV7-3	TGTGCCAGCAGCCCAGGGGCCGGCGCCAAAGAGACCCAGTACTTC	CASSPGAGAKETQYF
TRBJ1-6	few	.	TRBV9	TGTGCCAGCAGCGCCGTGTCCTATAATTCACCCCTCCACTTT	CASSAVSYNSPLHF
TRBJ2-1	few	.	TRBV7-3	TGTGCCAGCAGGTACAGTGGGGGCTCCAATGAGCAGTTCTTC	CASRYSGGSNEQFF
TRBJ1-3	many	.	TRBV28	TGTGCCAGCAGCTCTCCCGGACCGTCCGTGAACACCATATATTTT	CASSSPGPSVNTIYF
TRBJ2-1	few	.	TRBV6-5	TGTGCCAGCAGTTACGAGGAGAACAATGAGCAGTTCTTC	CASSYEENNEQFF
TRBJ1-1	.	TRBD1	TRBV5-1	TGCGCCAGCAGCTTGACCACCCGGACAGGGGGAGGCACTGAAGCTTTCTTT	CASSLTTRTGGGTEAFF
TRBJ2-1	.	.	TRBV6-5	TGTGCCAGCAGCCCCCGGCCTTCCCGGGAGCAGTTCTTC	CASSPRPSREQFF
TRBJ2-5	few	.	TRBV2	TGTGCCAGCAGTGTCAGGGGAAGGGAGACCCAGTACTTC	CASSVRGRETQYF
TRBJ1-5	many	.	TRBV12-3/TRBV12-4	TGTGCCAGCAGCACCAAATTACACAGGGTTCGTCGTCCCCAGCCCCAGCATTTT	CASSTKLHRVRRPQPQHF
TRBJ2-3	.	.	TRBV10-3	TGTGCCATCAGTGAGCCAAGTTCATCGGATACGCAGTATTTT	CAISEPSSSDTQYF
TRBJ1-1	few	.	TRBV7-2	TGTGCCAGCAGCCCGAGGGGTGAAGCTTTCTTT	CASSPRGEAFF
TRBJ2-5	.	.	TRBV7-2	TGTGCCAGCAGCTTACGTGGGGGTAGTTCTCAAGAGACCCAGTACTTC	CASSLRGGSSQETQYF